This T cell receptor beta chain emerged from a study of blood T cell repertoires in COVID-19. Study overall: The United States, Italy and Spain supplied acute and convalescent COVID-19 samples. Sources were T cells, B-cell-depleted T cells, or PBMCs; the material itself was cDNA or gDNA.

Original data processing: Amplifying reference gene primers gave estimates of nucleated cell counts. Method: immunoSEQ multiplex PCR; TCRdb's copy keeps in-frame clones and lacks some. The V and J calls and the clone size are those of that table, but D and trimming were determined from the DNA. The sample carries roughly 230,000 clones, about 87% recorded once. The CDR3 is 15 amino acids. Germline values: CDR1 SGHRS, CDR2 YFSETQ. V was pared by 1 base and J by 4 bases, with 8 bases of the junction left unmatched. This chain joins TRBV5-1 and TRBJ2-7, with 7 bases identical to TRBD1. The TCR comes from a man in his sixties or seventies with acute or convalescent COVID-19. The sequenced sample consisted of peripheral blood. The CDR3 nucleotides are TGCGCCAGCAGCTTGTCCGGGACAGACCTATACGAGCAGTACTTC. It is translated as CASSLSGTDLYEQYF.